The 8 T cell receptor beta chains presented below share a single source sample, sequenced in a study of cytomegalovirus exposure and HLA in healthy donors. This PCR relied on a set of 60 Vbeta primers and 13 Jbeta primers. The data were produced by immunoSEQ multiplex PCR, yet TCRdb's version contains in-frame clones alone and is incomplete. The repertoire holds about 160,000 clones, with 60% to 85% as singletons. Specimen: PBMCs. All receptors derive from a man aged 25-40 years in good health and CMV-seropositive.

The genes are TRBV5-1 and TRBJ2-7, with 9 bases lining up with TRBD1. The germline CDR1 and CDR2 sequences are SGHRS and YFSETQ. V lost 4 bases, J lost 5 bases, and 10 bases stayed unmatched. The CDR3 runs to 15 residues. The CDR3 DNA sequence: TGCGCCAGCAGCCTAATGGGGACAGGGAGCGACGAGCAGTACTTC. Its translation: CASSLMGTGSDEQYF.

This chain uses TRBV30 with TRBJ2-2; 14 nucleotides align to TRBD2. CDR1 and CDR2 from the germline V gene are GTSNPN and SVGIG (reference sequence). J lost 0 bases, V lost 4 bases, and 13 bases had no gene match. The CDR3 covers 20 residues. Written as DNA, the CDR3 is TGTGCCTGGATCCGATTTACGGGACTAGCGGGGGCCACGAACACCGGGGAGCTGTTTTTT. As protein: CAWIRFTGLAGATNTGELFF.

There are a few counts of this clone. The CDR3 here is CASSLGGLAGPSSYNEQFF. DNA for the CDR3: TGCGCCAGCAGCTTGGGGGGCCTAGCGGGGCCGAGCTCCTACAATGAGCAGTTCTTC. The chain links TRBV5-1 to TRBJ2-1, with 9 nucleotides matching TRBD2. The germline CDR1 and CDR2 sequences are SGHRS and YFSETQ. V lost 0 bases and J lost 0; bases outside the gene matches: 10. This CDR3 is 19 amino acids long.

This clone came up a few times. The chain couples TRBV7-3 to TRBJ1-1; D is ambiguous. V was cut by 0 bases and J by 4 bases, with 12 bases left in between. The CDR3 totals 15 residues. Germline V lookup: CDR1 SGHTA, CDR2 FQGTGA. The DNA for the CDR3 is TGTGCCAGCAGCTTAACAGGACCCCGGGGCACTGAAGCTTTCTTT. Translating it yields CASSLTGPRGTEAFF. Variable domain in full (rest from reference TRBV7-3 and TRBJ1-1): GAGVSQTPSNKVTEKGKYVELRCDPISGHTALYWYRQSLGQGPEFLIYFQGTGAADDSGLPNDRFFAVRPEGSVSTLKIQRTERGDSAVYLCASSLTGPRGTEAFFGQGTRLTVV.

Only a few counts were recorded for this clone. V and J are TRBV7-9 and TRBJ2-4; 7 nucleotides agree with TRBD1. Losses at the gene ends were 4 bases for V and 7 bases for J; bases not matched to a gene: 4. This CDR3 comprises 13 residues. Germline CDR1 SEHNR, CDR2 FQNEAQ (reference sequence). The DNA of the CDR3 is TGTGCCAGCAGCTCCACAGGGGTCAACATTCAGTACTTC. Protein sequence: CASSSTGVNIQYF.

The chain carries TRBV7-8 and TRBJ2-1; 9 nucleotides match TRBD2. This CDR3 is built from 17 residues. Germline CDR1 is SGHVS and CDR2 is FQNEAQ. The V gene end was trimmed by 2 bases and the J gene end by 0 bases; junction bases not matched to a gene: 5. The CDR3 spells CASSLRLAVLSYNEQFF. The DNA of the CDR3 is TGTGCCAGCAGCTTAAGACTAGCGGTGCTCTCCTACAATGAGCAGTTCTTC.

The sample holds one count of this clone. The V and J genes are TRBV27 and TRBJ1-5; D ambiguous. V dropped 4 bases and J dropped 0 bases, with 7 bases sitting between them. The germline CDR1 and CDR2 sequences are MNHEY and SMNVEV (reference sequence). The CDR3 loop spans 14 amino acids. CDR3 coding DNA: TGTGCCAGCAGTTCCCTAAATAGCAATCAGCCCCAGCATTTT. Translating it yields CASSSLNSNQPQHF.

This clone was seen a few times. The chain combines TRBV5-1 with TRBJ1-2, with D uncertain. The CDR3 has 13 residues. Trimming removed 5 bases from V and 3 bases from J, with 11 bases in between. CDR1 SGHRS and CDR2 YFSETQ come from the germline V gene. The CDR3: CASSRTDDYGYTF. Here the CDR3 DNA reads TGCGCCAGCAGTCGGACTGACGACTATGGCTACACCTTC. The complete variable domain, with remaining parts taken from reference TRBV5-1 and TRBJ1-2, reads KAGVTQTPRYLIKTRGQQVTLSCSPISGHRSVSWYQQTPGQGLQFLFEYFSETQRNKGNFPGRFSGRQFSNSRSEMNVSTLELGDSALYLCASSRTDDYGYTFGSGTRLTVV.